Below are 8 T cell receptor beta chains sequenced from a single sample in a study of vaccination effects on CD4 cells after COVID-19. Their target antigens are unknown. TCRdb's copy holds only in-frame clones and misses some; the assay was immunoSEQ multiplex PCR. The sample contains over 25,000 clones, around 86% of which appear only once. Expansion with viral peptide pools was applied to antigen-specific CD4+ T cells by the ViraFEST assay prior to sequencing. Cells that had been cultured for about 10 days were the source of isolated CD4+ T cells. Two doses of either BNT162b2 or mRNA-1273 were given to each participant. Sequenced here: CD4+ T cells from PBMCs cultured with SARS-CoV-2 spike peptides, sampled after COVID-19 vaccination. These receptors came from a human donor who received a COVID-19 vaccine. Some clones in this sample may be carry-over from other donors' samples.

This rearrangement joins TRBV6-2 or TRBV6-3 to TRBJ2-3; TRBD1 matches 7 bases. The germline CDR1 and CDR2 sequences are MNHEY and SVGEGT. V was pared by 5 bases and J by 5 bases, with 13 bases of the junction left unmatched. The CDR3 loop spans 16 amino acids. The CDR3 coding sequence is TGTGCCAGCAGTCCATATTTTAGGGGGCCGGGAGATACGCAGTATTTT. This sequence encodes CASSPYFRGPGDTQYF.

This chain connects TRBV24-1 to TRBJ1-2, with D possibly being TRBD1 (6 bases). This CDR3 region has 14 residues. V was trimmed by 5 bases and J by 1 base, leaving 10 bases between them. Looked up from germline, CDR1 is KGHDR and CDR2 is SFDVKD. The CDR3 DNA reads TGTGCCACCAGTGTGGACAGTTATAACTATGGCTACACCTTC. Its translation is CATSVDSYNYGYTF.

The V gene is TRBV2, the J gene TRBJ2-1; 9 nucleotides match TRBD1. Germline CDR1 reads SNHLY; CDR2 reads FYNNEI. This CDR3 is 15 amino acids long. The J segment lost 8 bases and the V segment lost 4 bases, leaving 9 bases of the junction unmatched. The DNA of the CDR3 is TGTGCCAGCAGTGCTCTTGGACAGGGGTATCATGAGCAGTTCTTC. It is translated as CASSALGQGYHEQFF. The entire variable domain, with the rest obtained from reference TRBV2 and TRBJ2-1, is as follows: EPEVTQTPSHQVTQMGQEVILRCVPISNHLYFYWYRQILGQKVEFLVSFYNNEISEKSEIFDDQFSVERPDGSNFTLKIRSTKLEDSAMYFCASSALGQGYHEQFFGPGTRLTVL.

This chain uses TRBV7-2 with TRBJ2-1, with TRBD2 matching over 8 bases. This CDR3 has 16 amino acids. Germline trimming cut 1 base from V and 1 base from J; bases unmatched to any gene: 3. The V gene's germline CDR1 is SGHTA and CDR2 FQGNSA. The CDR3 region is CASSLVGLASYNEQFF. CDR3 nucleotides: TGTGCCAGCAGCTTAGTAGGACTAGCTTCCTACAATGAGCAGTTCTTC.

This rearrangement joins TRBV5-6 to TRBJ2-2, with 7 positions matching TRBD1. The CDR3 is 17 residues long. Germline trimming cut 3 bases from V and 5 bases from J; bases unmatched to any gene: 13. Germline V CDR1 and CDR2: SGHDT, YYEEEE. The CDR3 DNA reads TGTGCCAGCAGCTCTTCTTTCCGACAGGGAACGACCGGGGAGCTGTTTTTT. The encoded protein is CASSSSFRQGTTGELFF.

The J gene is TRBJ2-2, the V gene TRBV5-4; D is unclear. Germline loops: CDR1 SGHNT, CDR2 YYREEE (reference sequence). The CDR3 consists of 16 residues. V was shortened by 0 bases and J by 0 bases, with 9 bases between the two germline ends. This CDR3 is CASSLETAANTGELFF. The CDR3 DNA reads TGTGCCAGCAGCTTGGAAACGGCAGCGAACACCGGGGAGCTGTTTTTT. Supplemented by reference TRBV5-4 and TRBJ2-2, the full variable domain reads ETGVTQSPTHLIKTRGQQVTLRCSSQSGHNTVSWYQQALGQGPQFIFQYYREEENGRGNFPPRFSGLQFPNYSSELNVNALELDDSALYLCASSLETAANTGELFFGEGSRLTVL.

This clone was observed a few times. The chain employs TRBV10-1 and TRBJ2-3; 10 nucleotides agree with TRBD1. V dropped 8 bases and J dropped 5; count of bases not matched to a gene: 7. The CDR3 runs 14 residues. Looked up from germline, CDR1 is WNHNN and CDR2 is SYGVQD (reference sequence). CDR3 nucleotides: TGCGCCAGCTCGGACAGGGGGTCAGTAGATACGCAGTATTTT. Translating gives CASSDRGSVDTQYF.

This clone was seen only a few times. The chain joins TRBV6-1 to TRBJ2-7; no clear D gene. CDR1 and CDR2 from the germline V gene are MNHNS and SASEGT. The CDR3 has 14 residues. The germline V and J ends were trimmed by 2 bases and 1 base, with 9 bases remaining between them. This chain's CDR3 is CASSERVRSYEQYV. DNA of the CDR3: TGTGCCAGCAGTGAAAGAGTCAGATCCTACGAGCAGTACGTC.